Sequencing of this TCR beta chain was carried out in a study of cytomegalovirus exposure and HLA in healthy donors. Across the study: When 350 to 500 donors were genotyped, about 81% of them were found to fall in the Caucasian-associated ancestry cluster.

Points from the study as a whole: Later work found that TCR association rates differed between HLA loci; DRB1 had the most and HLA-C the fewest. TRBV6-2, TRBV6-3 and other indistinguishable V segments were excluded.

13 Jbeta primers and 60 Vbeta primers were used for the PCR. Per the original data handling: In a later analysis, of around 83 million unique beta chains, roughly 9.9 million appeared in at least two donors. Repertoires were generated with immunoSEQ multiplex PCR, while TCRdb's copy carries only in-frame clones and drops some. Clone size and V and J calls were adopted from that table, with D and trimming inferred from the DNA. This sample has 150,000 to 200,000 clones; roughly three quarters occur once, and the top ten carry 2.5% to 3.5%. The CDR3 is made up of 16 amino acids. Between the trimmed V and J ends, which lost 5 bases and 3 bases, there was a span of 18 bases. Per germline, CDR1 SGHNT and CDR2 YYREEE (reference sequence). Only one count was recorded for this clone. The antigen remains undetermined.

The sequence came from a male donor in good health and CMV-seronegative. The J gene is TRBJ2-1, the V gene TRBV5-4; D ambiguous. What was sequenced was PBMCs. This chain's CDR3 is CASSSGSSPGYNEQFF. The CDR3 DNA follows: TGTGCCAGCAGTTCCGGATCAAGCCCAGGCTACAATGAGCAGTTCTTC.